These 27 T cell receptor beta chains share one sample of origin, sequenced in a study of molecular identifiers for immune sequencing clone quantification. TCRdb used MiXCR to reprocess the PCR reads, holding one entry per CDR3 protein. The sample carries more than 250,000 distinct CDR3 sequences, over 20% recorded once. Sequencing was performed on naive CD8+ T cells from blood, with Jurkat cell RNA spiked in. Subset denoted: FACS-sorted CD8+CD4-CCR7+CD45RA+ naive T cells. The receptor set was obtained from a human donor in good health. Some libraries in this study had Jurkat cell RNA spiked in.

This clonotype was detected ten times or more. V usage is TRBV12-3 or TRBV12-4 and J usage is TRBJ2-5; no clear D. This CDR3 has 16 amino acids. The germline V and J ends were trimmed by 6 bases and 0 bases, with 17 bases remaining between them. In DNA, the CDR3 is TGTGCCAGCAGCCGAAGTCGGCGGAGCGACCAAGAGACCCAGTACTTC. Translating it yields CASSRSRRSDQETQYF.

As for this clonotype: Since a much larger clone is just one base distant, this may be a read error. The chain joins TRBV20-1 to TRBJ2-7; TRBD2 aligns across 13 bases. The CDR3 length is 13 residues. Germline-derived CDR1 and CDR2 are DFQATT and SNEGSKA (reference sequence). The CDR3 DNA is TGCAGTGCTAGAGGGACTAGCGGGAGCGAGCAGTGCTTC. Protein product: CSARGTSGSEQCF.

This clonotype was seen repeatedly, ten times or more. The rearrangement uses TRBV12-3 or TRBV12-4 and TRBJ1-5; 9 bases map to TRBD1. The CDR3 contains 16 residues. V was pared by 5 bases and J by 2 bases, with 7 bases of the junction left unmatched. The DNA of the CDR3 is TGTGCCAGCAGTACCCGGGACAGGGCCCGCAATCAGCCCCAGCATTTT. Its protein is CASSTRDRARNQPQHF.

This clonotype was observed a handful of times. The chain has TRBV7-9 and TRBJ2-7; 9 bases align to TRBD1. Germline V CDR1 and CDR2: SEHNR, FQNEAQ (reference sequence). This CDR3 is 15 amino acids long. The J segment lost 5 bases and the V segment lost 5 bases, leaving 10 bases of the junction unmatched. CDR3 protein: CASSPPGQGFNEQYF. CDR3 nucleotide sequence: TGTGCCAGCAGCCCCCCGGGACAGGGTTTCAACGAGCAGTACTTC.

The chain uses TRBV7-9 and TRBJ2-7, with D uncertain. Trimming took 5 bases from V and 2 from J, leaving 16 bases between them. The CDR3 sequence is 15 residues long. Germline V gene lookup returns CDR1 SEHNR and CDR2 FQNEAQ (reference sequence). The DNA of the CDR3 is TGTGCCAGCAGCCCCGTCGTCGAAACCGCCTACGAGCAGTACTTC. Translating it yields CASSPVVETAYEQYF. Full variable domain (rest looked up from reference TRBV7-9 and TRBJ2-7): DTGVSQNPRHKITKRGQNVTFRCDPISEHNRLYWYRQTLGQGPEFLTYFQNEAQLEKSRLLSDRFSAERPKGSFSTLEIQRTEQGDSAMYLCASSPVVETAYEQYFGPGTRLTVT.

The rearrangement links TRBV6-2 or TRBV6-3 to TRBJ2-1; 14 nucleotides match TRBD2. With V trimmed by 7 bases and J by 7 bases, 6 bases remained unmatched. The length of the CDR3 is 15 residues. Germline CDR1 reads MNHEY; CDR2 reads SVGEGT. CDR3 residues: CASKLTSGGVNEQFF. CDR3 DNA: TGTGCCAGCAAATTGACTAGCGGGGGGGTGAATGAGCAGTTCTTC.

The rearrangement links TRBV6-2 or TRBV6-3 to TRBJ1-1, with D possibly being TRBD1 (6 bases). V gave up 7 bases and J gave up 0 bases, with 18 bases separating them. Per germline, CDR1 MNHEY and CDR2 SVGEGT. CDR3 length equals 16 residues. The DNA for the CDR3 is TGTGCCAGCACCCTAAATCCGGGACAACTGAACACTGAAGCTTTCTTT. Translation: CASTLNPGQLNTEAFF.

This clonotype has a count of ten or more. V usage is TRBV15 and J usage is TRBJ1-1; tentative D call: TRBD1 (6 bases). With 1 base removed from V and 7 bases from J, the gap between germline ends came to 7 bases. The V gene's germline CDR1 is LNHNV and CDR2 YYDKDF (reference sequence). This CDR3 contains 12 residues. In nucleotides, the CDR3 is TGTGCCACCAGCAGAGGAGGGGGTGAAGCTTTCTTT. Protein sequence: CATSRGGGEAFF.

This clonotype was picked up many times. The V and J genes are TRBV28 and TRBJ2-7; 7 bases agree with TRBD1. The CDR3 covers 12 residues. V lost 8 bases and J lost 2; bases outside the gene matches: 3. CDR1 is MDHEN and CDR2 is SYDVKM in the germline V gene. Written as DNA, the CDR3 is TGTGCCAGCCTGGGACAGACCTACGAGCAGTACTTC. Protein sequence: CASLGQTYEQYF.

This clonotype was detected many times. The chain combines TRBV20-1 with TRBJ2-7, with D possibly being TRBD2 (7 bases). The CDR3 contains 13 residues. V was clipped by 6 bases and J by 0 bases, with 12 bases between them. Germline-derived CDR1 and CDR2 are DFQATT and SNEGSKA (reference sequence). The DNA for the CDR3 is TGCAGTGCAGGGGGAGGGGACTCCTACGAGCAGTACTTC. Its translation: CSAGGGDSYEQYF.

This clonotype showed up many times. The rearrangement uses TRBV27 and TRBJ1-5; maybe TRBD1 (6 bases). Deletions cut 4 bases from V and 3 bases from J, with 10 bases between. This CDR3 has 14 amino acids. Per the germline V gene, CDR1 is MNHEY and CDR2 is SMNVEV (reference sequence). As DNA, the CDR3 is TGTGCCAGCAGTTGGGGGGCCGACAATCAGCCCCAGCATTTT. Translated: CASSWGADNQPQHF.

As for this clonotype: A much larger clone differs from this one at a single base, so this may be a read error. The chain combines TRBV7-9 with TRBJ2-1, with TRBD2 identical over 8 bases. Germline V gene data show CDR1 as SEHNR and CDR2 as FQNEAQ (reference sequence). The length of the CDR3 is 12 residues. DNA for the CDR3: TGTGACAGCGGGAGCACAGGAAGGGAGCAGTTCTTC. It yields the protein CDSGSTGREQFF.

This clonotype was detected ten times or more. The chain combines TRBV7-2 with TRBJ2-3; 8 bases line up with TRBD2. The CDR3 has 17 amino acids. Losses at the gene ends were 2 bases for V and 0 bases for J; bases not matched to a gene: 7. The germline V gene has CDR1 SGHTA and CDR2 FQGNSA. CDR3 amino acids: CASSLFGGGPSTDTQYF. CDR3 nucleotides: TGTGCCAGCAGCTTATTTGGCGGGGGGCCTAGCACAGATACGCAGTATTTT.

This clonotype came up a few times. A much larger clone is a single base away; this may be a read error. The chain combines TRBV27 with TRBJ2-4, with D possibly matching TRBD1 (6 bases). Germline assignment: CDR1 MNHEY and CDR2 SMNVEV (reference sequence). This CDR3 is 14 amino acids long. CDR3: CASRSSGGGHMQYF. In DNA form, the CDR3 reads TGTGCCAGCAGAAGCTCTGGGGGCGGGCACATGCAGTACTTC.

Ten or more counts support this clonotype. This chain uses TRBV9 with TRBJ2-3; tentatively, D is TRBD1 (6 bases). Trimming stripped 0 bases from V and 3 bases from J, with 17 bases between. This CDR3 is 17 amino acids long. The V gene's germline CDR1 is SGDLS and CDR2 YYNGEE. This chain's CDR3 is CASSVARRGVGTDTQYF. The CDR3 coding sequence is TGTGCCAGCAGCGTAGCTCGCAGGGGTGTTGGTACAGATACGCAGTATTTT.

The chain employs TRBV12-3 or TRBV12-4 and TRBJ2-5, with TRBD2 identical over 15 bases. This CDR3 region has 19 residues. V shed 1 base, J shed 0 bases, and the junction held 6 bases outside the gene matches. The CDR3 region is CASSLGGGLAGGNQETQYF. The CDR3 nucleotides are TGTGCCAGCAGTTTAGGTGGGGGACTAGCGGGGGGTAACCAAGAGACCCAGTACTTC.

This clonotype was recorded at least ten times. The chain links TRBV29-1 to TRBJ1-2; D call uncertain. CDR1 and CDR2 from the germline V gene are SQVTM and ANQGSEA. The germline V and J ends were trimmed by 3 bases and 2 bases, with 10 bases remaining between them. The CDR3 runs 13 residues. In DNA, the CDR3 is TGCAGCGTTGATCGAGGGAGGAACTATGGCTACACCTTC. Its translation is CSVDRGRNYGYTF.

About this clonotype: A much larger clone differs from this one at a single base, so this may be a read error. CDR3 nucleotide sequence: TGTGCCAGCAGCAGCCCACGGGGGCTCTCTGGAAACACCATATATTTT. The encoded protein is CASSSPRGLSGNTIYF. The chain is built from TRBV7-9 and TRBJ1-3; maybe TRBD1 (6 bases). Germline CDR1 reads SEHNR; CDR2 reads FQNEAQ (reference sequence). V was clipped by 5 bases and J by 0 bases, with 14 bases between them. The CDR3 extends over 16 amino acids.

Points on this clonotype: A much larger clone sits a single nucleotide away, making a read error possible. The V gene is TRBV28, the J gene TRBJ2-1; D perhaps matches TRBD1 (6 bases). CDR1 and CDR2 from the germline V gene are MDHEN and SYDVKM. The CDR3 covers 14 residues. DNA for the CDR3: TGTGCCAGCGGTTTGCCGGGACAACACAATGAGCAGTTCTTC. It yields the protein CASGLPGQHNEQFF. The entire variable domain, with the rest obtained from reference TRBV28 and TRBJ2-1, is as follows: DVKVTQSSRYLVKRTGEKVFLECVQDMDHENMFWYRQDPGLGLRLIYFSYDVKMKEKGDIPEGYSVSREKKERFSLILESASTNQTSMYLCASGLPGQHNEQFFGPGTRLTVL.

This clonotype was counted many times. This rearrangement joins TRBV6-5 to TRBJ2-5, with a tentative D call TRBD1 (6 bases). Germline CDR1 is MNHEY and CDR2 is SVGAGI. V was pared by 1 base and J by 2 bases, with 11 bases between. The CDR3 is made up of 15 amino acids. The CDR3 nucleotides are TGTGCCAGCAGTTACTATCAGGGGAAGCAAGAGACCCAGTACTTC. Amino acid sequence: CASSYYQGKQETQYF.

There are many counts of this clonotype. This chain connects TRBV30 to TRBJ2-7, with a tentative D call TRBD1 (5 bases). The V gene lost 5 bases and the J gene lost 2 bases, with 7 bases spanning the gap. This CDR3 has 11 residues. Germline values: CDR1 GTSNPN, CDR2 SVGIG (reference sequence). The CDR3 DNA reads as TGTGCCTGGGGACACCCCTACGAGCAGTACTTC. Its protein is CAWGHPYEQYF. Full variable domain (missing parts from reference TRBV30 and TRBJ2-7): SQTIHQWPATLVQPVGSPLSLECTVEGTSNPNLYWYRQAAGRGLQLLFYSVGIGQISSEVPQNLSASRPQDRQFILSSKKLLLSDSGFYLCAWGHPYEQYFGPGTRLTVT.

This clonotype has more than one count but fewer than ten. The chain employs TRBV7-9 and TRBJ2-5, with 7 bases fitting TRBD2. V shed 5 bases and J 3 bases; nucleotides not matched to a gene: 6. The CDR3 covers 14 residues. Germline lookup yields CDR1 SEHNR and CDR2 FQNEAQ (reference sequence). Here the CDR3 reads CASSGGLPEETQYF. The CDR3 DNA is TGTGCCAGCAGCGGGGGACTACCCGAAGAGACCCAGTACTTC.

There are many counts of this clonotype. The chain employs TRBV20-1 and TRBJ2-3; 9 bases agree with TRBD2. V shed 0 bases and J 2 bases; nucleotides not matched to a gene: 6. The CDR3 consists of 16 residues. CDR1 DFQATT and CDR2 SNEGSKA come from the germline V gene (reference sequence). In DNA form, the CDR3 reads TGCAGTGCTAGAGATTGGGCGGGAGGGGTCACAGATACGCAGTATTTT. Translation: CSARDWAGGVTDTQYF.

This clonotype showed up many times. The chain is built from TRBV27 and TRBJ2-2; D uncertain. Trimming took 6 bases from V and 5 from J, leaving 13 bases between them. This CDR3 spans 14 amino acids. CDR1 is MNHEY, CDR2 SMNVEV, per germline (reference sequence). This CDR3 is CASRLGIGTGELFF. The CDR3 DNA is TGTGCCAGCAGACTTGGGATTGGGACCGGGGAGCTGTTTTTT.

There are many counts of this clonotype. The V call is TRBV3-1, the J call TRBJ2-3, with 7 bases fitting TRBD1. The J segment lost 3 bases and the V segment lost 4 bases, leaving 7 bases of the junction unmatched. Germline CDR1 is LGHDT and CDR2 is YNNKEL (reference sequence). CDR3 length equals 15 residues. The CDR3 sequence: CASSLKIQGTDTQYF. The CDR3, as DNA: TGTGCCAGCAGCCTAAAGATACAGGGGACAGATACGCAGTATTTT.

This clonotype came up many times. V and J are TRBV9 and TRBJ2-7; weak D call: TRBD1 (5 bases). This CDR3 contains 13 residues. Germline values: CDR1 SGDLS, CDR2 YYNGEE. With 3 bases removed from V and 3 bases from J, the gap between germline ends came to 10 bases. CDR3 DNA: TGTGCCAGCAGCGCCCAAAGGGGCTACGAGCAGTACTTC. It yields the protein CASSAQRGYEQYF.

V gene TRBV4-3 combines with J gene TRBJ2-3; TRBD1 agrees at 7 bases. Germline values: CDR1 LGHNA, CDR2 YSLEER. The CDR3 covers 17 residues. V shed 0 bases and J 6 bases; nucleotides not matched to a gene: 12. CDR3 nucleotide sequence: TGCGCCAGCAGCCAAGAAGGGGTCTCTACAGGGGCGGATACGCAGTATTTT. Its translation: CASSQEGVSTGADTQYF.